This entry features one T cell receptor (beta chain) sequence. Recruited during active infection, patients (from Seattle) were subsequently followed longitudinally. This sample was taken from a study of blood T cell repertoires in COVID-19. Across the whole study: From T cells, B-cell-depleted T cells, or PBMCs came the material, which was cDNA or gDNA.

In the study's own analysis: Cell counts per sample came from amplifying reference gene primers. Sequencing used immunoSEQ multiplex PCR; TCRdb keeps in-frame clones, though not all of them. V and J calls and clone size follow that table, whereas D and trimming were derived from the DNA. In the table there are 75,000 to 90,000 clones, 60% to 80% of which are singletons. V trimming: 3 bases; J trimming: 7 bases; junction bases outside the gene matches: 4. The CDR3 sequence is 15 residues long. Germline assignment: CDR1 SNHLY and CDR2 FYNNEI. The source material was peripheral blood. The receptor was derived from a man aged 60-69 years with COVID-19, enrolled during active disease. The rearrangement links TRBV2 to TRBJ1-4; the match to TRBD1 covers 11 bases. CDR3 in amino acids: CASSDRGTGGEKLFF. CDR3 coding DNA: TGTGCCAGCAGTGATCGTGGGACAGGGGGTGAAAAACTGTTTTTT.